A selection of T cell receptor beta chains follows, all from one sample in a study of regulatory T cells in long-lasting Graves disease. TCRdb reanalysed the multiplex PCR reads using MiXCR and keeps one entry per CDR3 protein. The profile shows about 310,000 distinct CDR3 sequences, 22% of them singletons. Sequencing was performed on peripheral blood mononuclear cells (PBMCs), taken when the disease was refractory, from a patient treated with antithyroid drugs. The receptors shown here come from a female donor with Graves disease. Both conserved end residues are part of each CDR3. D genes are given only for firm matches. Where a row states a size, it is once, few, many or the class of an expanded clone; other rows omit it.

v_gene,d_gene,j_gene,abundance,CDR3aa,CDR3nt
TRBV4-1,NA,TRBJ2-7,NA,CASSQRILRTNSYEQYF,TGCGCCAGCAGTCAACGAATACTAAGAACCAACTCCTACGAGCAGTACTTC
TRBV5-1,NA,TRBJ1-3,NA,CASSLGGTRGTSGNTIYF,TGCGCCAGCAGCTTGGGCGGTACGCGGGGGACCTCTGGAAACACCATATATTTT
TRBV7-2,NA,TRBJ2-5,many,CASSFQRVRGETQYF,TGTGCCAGCAGCTTTCAGCGGGTGAGGGGAGAGACCCAGTACTTC
TRBV4-1,TRBD2,TRBJ2-7,NA,CASSRAGLADPYQGDEQYF,TGCGCCAGCAGCCGGGCCGGACTAGCGGATCCCTACCAAGGGGACGAGCAGTACTTC
TRBV3-1,NA,TRBJ2-5,few,CASNVFGHEETQYF,TGTGCCAGCAATGTTTTCGGACACGAAGAGACCCAGTACTTC
TRBV12-3/TRBV12-4,NA,TRBJ2-3,NA,CASSSQVTDTQYF,TGTGCCAGCAGTTCGCAGGTTACAGATACGCAGTATTTT
TRBV28,TRBD1,TRBJ1-2,many,CASSLIFPGGVYGYTF,TGTGCCAGCAGTTTAATATTTCCAGGGGGCGTTTATGGCTACACCTTC
TRBV12-3/TRBV12-4,NA,TRBJ1-5,many,CASSFGERDQPQHF,TGTGCCAGCAGTTTTGGGGAGCGCGATCAGCCCCAGCATTTT
TRBV7-2,TRBD1,TRBJ1-2,NA,CANSSGQNYGHTF,TGTGCCAACAGCTCGGGACAGAACTATGGCCACACCTTC
TRBV6-2/TRBV6-3,NA,TRBJ1-5,NA,CASSYQGGNQPQHF,TGTGCCAGCAGTTACCAGGGAGGCAATCAGCCCCAGCATTTT
TRBV30,NA,TRBJ1-1,NA,CAWMGPRDLGAFF,TGTGCCTGGATGGGGCCCAGGGATCTCGGAGCTTTCTTT
TRBV10-3,NA,TRBJ2-7,few,CAISESVVSGLQYF,TGTGCCATCAGTGAGTCGGTGGTTTCGGGCTTGCAGTACTTC
TRBV5-1,TRBD1,TRBJ2-7,many,CASMLDRAPYEQYF,TGCGCCAGCATGCTGGACAGGGCCCCCTACGAGCAGTACTTC
TRBV29-1,NA,TRBJ1-1,NA,CSVGPAGDTEAFF,TGCAGCGTTGGCCCGGCGGGAGACACTGAAGCTTTCTTT
TRBV28,NA,TRBJ1-1,many,CASSFVWGNTEAFF,TGTGCCAGCAGTTTTGTGTGGGGGAACACTGAAGCTTTCTTT
TRBV6-1,TRBD1,TRBJ1-1,few,CASSRRGQGKGDTEAFF,TGTGCCAGCAGTCGTAGGGGACAGGGTAAAGGAGACACTGAAGCTTTCTTT
TRBV3-2,NA,TRBJ1-2,few,CASSQEKGRGQGGNYGYTF,TGTGCCAGCAGCCAAGAGAAGGGTCGTGGGCAGGGTGGTAACTATGGCTACACCTTC
TRBV3-1,NA,TRBJ2-7,few,CASRGQGHEQYF,TGTGCCAGCCGGGGTCAGGGGCACGAGCAGTACTTC
TRBV4-3,NA,TRBJ1-5,few,CASSQDRVDQPQHF,TGCGCCAGCAGCCAAGATAGGGTGGATCAGCCCCAGCATTTT
TRBV7-9,NA,TRBJ1-5,few,CASSQGRENQPQHF,TGTGCCAGCAGCCAAGGACGTGAGAATCAGCCCCAGCATTTT
TRBV7-9,NA,TRBJ2-7,NA,CASSFGGTYERYF,TGTGCCAGCAGCTTTGGCGGGACCTACGAGCGGTACTTC
TRBV2,TRBD1,TRBJ1-3,many,CASSETPRTGGVNTIYF,TGTGCCAGCAGTGAAACCCCACGGACAGGGGGTGTAAACACCATATATTTT
TRBV20-1,TRBD2,TRBJ2-7,NA,CSLAGTTYEQYF,TGCAGTTTAGCGGGGACCACCTACGAGCAGTACTTC